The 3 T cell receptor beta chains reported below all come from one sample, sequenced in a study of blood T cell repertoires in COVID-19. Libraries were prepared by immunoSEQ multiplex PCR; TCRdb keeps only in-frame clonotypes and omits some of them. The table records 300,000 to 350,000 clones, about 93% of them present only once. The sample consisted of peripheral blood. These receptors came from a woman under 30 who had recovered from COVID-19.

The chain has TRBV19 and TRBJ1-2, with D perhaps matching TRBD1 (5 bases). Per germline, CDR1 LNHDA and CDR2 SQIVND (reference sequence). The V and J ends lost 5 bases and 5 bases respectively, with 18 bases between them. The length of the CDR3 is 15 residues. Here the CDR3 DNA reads TGTGCCAGTAGTGGGGGGGTGTTCGAGAAATATGGCTACACCTTC. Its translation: CASSGGVFEKYGYTF.

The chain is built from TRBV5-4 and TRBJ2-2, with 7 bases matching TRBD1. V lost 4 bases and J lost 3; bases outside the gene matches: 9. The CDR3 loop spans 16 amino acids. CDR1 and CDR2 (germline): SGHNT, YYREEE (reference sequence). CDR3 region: CASSAGQVRHTGELFF. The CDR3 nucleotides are TGTGCCAGCAGCGCAGGACAGGTGCGGCACACCGGGGAGCTGTTTTTT.

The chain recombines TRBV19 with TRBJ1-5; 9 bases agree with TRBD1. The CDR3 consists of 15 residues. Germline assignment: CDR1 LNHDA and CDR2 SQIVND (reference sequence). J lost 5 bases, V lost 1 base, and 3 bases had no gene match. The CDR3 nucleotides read TGTGCCAGTAGTATAGGAACAGGGGGCGATCAGCCCCAGCATTTT. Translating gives CASSIGTGGDQPQHF.